This TCR beta chain was documented in a study of cytomegalovirus exposure and HLA in healthy donors. Whole-study results and caveats: One variant, a missense change in DCLRE1C, was linked in a later analysis to TCR beta V- and J-gene trimming. Cytomegalovirus-associated status was assigned to about 180 TCR beta chains. As confirmed in vitro, a few CMV-associated chains were specific for CMV antigens.

The PCR was carried out with 60 Vbeta primers and 13 Jbeta primers. Original processing notes: Some 11 million shared chains were among the about 80 million unique TCR beta chains that a later analysis counted. The protocol was immunoSEQ multiplex PCR, while the TCRdb copy is restricted to in-frame clones and leaves out a portion. D and trimming were read from the DNA, whereas the V and J calls and clone size are those reported in that table. The table lists some 180,000 clones, 75% to 85% of them singletons. V was clipped by 3 bases and J by 4 bases, with 21 bases between them. The length of the CDR3 is 17 residues. In germline, CDR1 is SGHTA, CDR2 FQGTGA. As regards this clone: The target antigen is unknown.

The source material was PBMCs. The V and J genes are TRBV7-3 and TRBJ1-2; D possibly corresponds to TRBD1 (6 bases). The receptor was derived from a girl aged 2-10 years in good health and CMV-seropositive. The CDR3 reads CASSFCSGAGEFYGYTF. The DNA for the CDR3 is TGTGCCAGCAGCTTCTGCAGCGGGGCAGGGGAATTCTATGGCTACACCTTC.